A single sample gave rise to the 21 T cell receptor beta chains below, sequenced in a study of neoadjuvant anti-PD-1 for oral cavity cancer (dated by TCRdb to 2020 to 2023). The sample's time point label, in plain terms: before neoadjuvant nivolumab. The protocol used for the library was the immunoSEQ multiplex PCR assay. This immuneACCESS table, as held by TCRdb, lists in-frame sequences with V and J called but not all clones. Of the missing ones, under half trace to an unresolved V gene in checked studies; the others have no known cause. Here the sample has 55,000 to 75,000 clones; approximately 80% occur a single time. The top ten constitute 2.6% of the sample. Sequenced here: PBMCs, sampled before nivolumab (anti-PD-1) treatment. Receptors were obtained from a person between 40 and 80 years old with oral cavity squamous cell carcinoma.

J is TRBJ1-1 and V is TRBV11-3, with TRBD1 matching over 9 bases. Trimming at V came to 4 bases and at J to 5 bases, leaving 5 bases not matched to a gene. This CDR3 contains 14 residues. Germline CDR1 is SGHNT and CDR2 is YENEEA. This CDR3 is CASSSGQGATEAFF. Here the CDR3 DNA reads TGTGCCAGCAGCTCGGGACAGGGAGCAACTGAAGCTTTCTTT.

The J gene is TRBJ2-7, the V gene TRBV30; 8 bases are a match to TRBD1. Per germline, CDR1 GTSNPN and CDR2 SVGIG (reference sequence). J gave up 1 base and V 8 bases, and 7 bases lay outside the gene matches. There are 13 residues in the CDR3. As DNA, the CDR3 is TGTGCCCTCCGGGACAGGCCATCCTACGAGCAGTACTTC. It codes for CALRDRPSYEQYF.

The V and J genes are TRBV5-1 and TRBJ1-2, with unresolved D. The CDR3 spans 13 residues. The germline V gene encodes CDR1 SGHRS and CDR2 YFSETQ. Trimming cost V 3 bases and J 9 bases, with 15 bases left between them. Written as DNA, the CDR3 is TGCGCCAGCAGCTCCTACGACTTGCCAAGCTACACCTTC. This encodes CASSSYDLPSYTF.

V gene TRBV7-9 combines with J gene TRBJ2-1; 8 nucleotides match TRBD1. The CDR3 is made up of 18 amino acids. Unmatched junction bases numbered 8, after V lost 1 base and J lost 0 bases. From germline, CDR1 is SEHNR and CDR2 FQNEAQ (reference sequence). CDR3 sequence reads: CASSLVLQGAFSYNEQFF. In nucleotides, the CDR3 is TGTGCCAGCAGCTTAGTGCTCCAGGGGGCTTTCTCCTACAATGAGCAGTTCTTC.

The chain is built from TRBV6-1 and TRBJ2-5; D is perhaps TRBD1 (5 bases). Trimming pared 0 bases from V and 1 base from J, leaving 9 bases between. Germline values: CDR1 MNHNS, CDR2 SASEGT. CDR3 length: 15 amino acids. The CDR3 region has the DNA TGTGCCAGCAGTGAAGCGCAGGGCCGCCAAGAGACCCAGTACTTC. Translation gives CASSEAQGRQETQYF.

The genes are TRBV5-4 and TRBJ2-7; 9 bases match TRBD1. Germline V gene lookup returns CDR1 SGHNT and CDR2 YYREEE (reference sequence). V shed 5 bases and J 6 bases; nucleotides not matched to a gene: 12. The CDR3 is made up of 15 amino acids. This CDR3 is CASSGRDRDPSEQYF. Written as DNA, the CDR3 is TGTGCCAGCAGTGGCCGGGACAGGGACCCCTCCGAGCAGTACTTC.

The chain employs TRBV5-1 and TRBJ2-3; 9 nucleotides match TRBD1. The V segment lost 0 bases and the J segment 2 bases; nucleotides outside the gene matches: 4. CDR1 and CDR2 (germline): SGHRS, YFSETQ. The CDR3 totals 16 residues. The CDR3 sequence is CASSLEGTGNTDTQYF. The CDR3 DNA sequence: TGCGCCAGCAGCTTGGAAGGGACAGGGAACACAGATACGCAGTATTTT. The complete variable domain, with remaining parts taken from reference TRBV5-1 and TRBJ2-3, reads KAGVTQTPRYLIKTRGQQVTLSCSPISGHRSVSWYQQTPGQGLQFLFEYFSETQRNKGNFPGRFSGRQFSNSRSEMNVSTLELGDSALYLCASSLEGTGNTDTQYFGPGTRLTVL.

The V call is TRBV7-9, the J call TRBJ1-2; 8 bases are a match to TRBD1. CDR3 size: 13 residues. The germline gives CDR1 SEHNR, CDR2 FQNEAQ (reference sequence). Unmatched junction bases numbered 5, after V lost 3 bases and J lost 8 bases. The CDR3 region is CASSFWTGTGYTF. The DNA of the CDR3 is TGTGCCAGCAGCTTCTGGACAGGGACGGGCTACACCTTC.

The chain recombines TRBV4-1 with TRBJ2-7; TRBD2 agrees at 12 bases. Germline loops: CDR1 MGHRA, CDR2 YSYEKL. J gave up 6 bases and V 1 base, and 4 bases lay outside the gene matches. CDR3 length: 15 residues. The CDR3 region has the DNA TGCGCCAGCAGCCAAGTCTTACTAGCGGGAGGCGAGCAGTACTTC. Its translation: CASSQVLLAGGEQYF.

The V gene is TRBV25-1, the J gene TRBJ1-4; TRBD1 agrees at 8 bases. V shed 5 bases, J shed 6 bases, and the junction held 8 bases outside the gene matches. The length of the CDR3 is 15 residues. Germline V lookup: CDR1 MGHDK, CDR2 SYGVNS. CDR3 sequence: CASSIPDRVDEKLFF. CDR3 DNA: TGTGCCAGCAGTATACCGGACAGGGTTGATGAAAAACTGTTTTTT.

The chain combines TRBV15 with TRBJ2-7; 7 bases align to TRBD1. The germline CDR1 and CDR2 sequences are LNHNV and YYDKDF (reference sequence). The trim removed 5 bases at V and 4 bases at J, leaving 5 bases unmatched. The CDR3 length is 13 residues. The CDR3: CATSRNRGYEQYF. CDR3 bases: TGTGCCACCAGCCGAAACAGGGGATACGAGCAGTACTTC.

V usage is TRBV18 and J usage is TRBJ1-2; 7 nucleotides line up with TRBD1. The CDR3 runs 15 residues. Looked up from germline, CDR1 is KGHSH and CDR2 is LQKENI. Losses at the gene ends were 6 bases for V and 0 bases for J; bases not matched to a gene: 7. CDR3 region: CASSPDTGANYGYTF. CDR3 nucleotides: TGTGCCAGCTCTCCAGACACAGGGGCTAACTATGGCTACACCTTC. Supplemented by reference TRBV18 and TRBJ1-2, the full variable domain reads NAGVMQNPRHLVRRRGQEARLRCSPMKGHSHVYWYRQLPEEGLKFMVYLQKENIIDESGMPKERFSAEFPKEGPSILRIQQVVRGDSAAYFCASSPDTGANYGYTFGSGTRLTVV.

This clone has just one count. The chain has TRBV19 and TRBJ1-1, with unresolved D. Germline lookup yields CDR1 LNHDA and CDR2 SQIVND (reference sequence). V lost 4 bases, J lost 0 bases, and 9 bases lay in between. This CDR3 is built from 14 residues. CDR3: CASSKQAMNTEAFF. In DNA form, the CDR3 reads TGTGCCAGTAGTAAGCAGGCCATGAACACTGAAGCTTTCTTT.

The CDR3 loop reads CASSHGTGNEQFF. The CDR3, as DNA: TGTGCCAGCAGCCACGGGACGGGTAATGAGCAGTTCTTC. V gene TRBV11-2 combines with J gene TRBJ2-1; tentatively, D is TRBD1 or TRBD2 (5 bases each). The CDR3 covers 13 residues. Trimming took 5 bases from V and 7 from J, leaving 12 bases between them. In germline, CDR1 is SGHAT, CDR2 FQNNGV.

This chain joins TRBV5-1 and TRBJ2-3; 7 bases match TRBD1. Germline CDR1 is SGHRS and CDR2 is YFSETQ. Losses at the gene ends were 4 bases for V and 0 bases for J; bases not matched to a gene: 5. This CDR3 has 15 residues. The CDR3 region is CASSGTASSTDTQYF. As DNA, the CDR3 is TGCGCCAGCAGCGGGACAGCTTCTAGCACAGATACGCAGTATTTT.

V gene TRBV28 combines with J gene TRBJ1-5, with D unresolved. The CDR3 has 13 amino acids. V gave up 4 bases and J gave up 7 bases, with 11 bases separating them. The V gene's germline CDR1 is MDHEN and CDR2 SYDVKM. The CDR3 coding sequence is TGTGCCAGCAGTTCGGGCCTATCGCAGCCCCAGCATTTT. Translating gives CASSSGLSQPQHF. The full variable domain, rest sourced from reference TRBV28 and TRBJ1-5, is DVKVTQSSRYLVKRTGEKVFLECVQDMDHENMFWYRQDPGLGLRLIYFSYDVKMKEKGDIPEGYSVSREKKERFSLILESASTNQTSMYLCASSSGLSQPQHFGDGTRLSIL.

Worth noting for this clone: The same CDR3 is also encoded by other DNA sequences in this sample. The rearrangement joins TRBV27 to TRBJ1-2, with 10 bases that match TRBD1. Per germline, CDR1 MNHEY and CDR2 SMNVEV (reference sequence). J was trimmed by 2 bases and V by 5 bases; bases with no gene match: 2. This CDR3 comprises 14 residues. The CDR3 region has the DNA TGTGCCAGCAGTCCGGGACAGGGGAACTATGGCTACACCTTC. The encoded protein is CASSPGQGNYGYTF.

The V gene is TRBV9, the J gene TRBJ1-1; no definite D call. The length of the CDR3 is 18 residues. Germline V gene lookup returns CDR1 SGDLS and CDR2 YYNGEE. V was trimmed by 0 bases and J by 4 bases, leaving 22 bases between them. In nucleotides, the CDR3 is TGTGCCAGCAGCGTAGGTCCCATGGCTTTTGGATTTTCCACTGAAGCTTTCTTT. It is translated as CASSVGPMAFGFSTEAFF.

The V and J genes are TRBV18 and TRBJ1-1; 9 bases are a match to TRBD1. The CDR3 runs to 15 residues. The V and J ends lost 2 bases and 5 bases, in that order; junction bases with no gene match: 6. Looked up from germline, CDR1 is KGHSH and CDR2 is LQKENI. The CDR3 DNA reads TGTGCCAGCTCACCAGGACAGGGGAGGGATACTGAAGCTTTCTTT. It specifies CASSPGQGRDTEAFF.

The rearrangement uses TRBV6-5 and TRBJ1-1; a possible D gene is TRBD1 (5 bases). V was cut by 3 bases and J by 1 base, with 6 bases left in between. This CDR3 has 13 residues. Germline V gene data show CDR1 as MNHEY and CDR2 as SVGAGI. This CDR3 is CASSYTGNTEAFF. CDR3 bases: TGTGCCAGCAGTTATACAGGGAACACTGAAGCTTTCTTT.

The CDR3 DNA reads TGCGCCAGCACCCGAGTAGGGGGCGGTGGCACCGGGGAGCTGTTTTTT. It specifies CASTRVGGGGTGELFF. The chain joins TRBV10-2 to TRBJ2-2; TRBD1 aligns across 7 bases. The V gene end was trimmed by 7 bases and the J gene end by 4 bases; junction bases not matched to a gene: 12. Germline CDR1 WSHSY, CDR2 SAAADI. The CDR3 length is 16 residues.